Below are 15 T cell receptor beta chains sequenced from a single sample in a study of T-cell memory formation after mild COVID-19. TCRdb passed the 5' RACE reads through MiXCR, listing each CDR3 protein once. The data show some 310,000 distinct CDR3 sequences, less than 25% seen once. Material for sequencing was PBMCs or a T cell subset sorted from them (not recorded which). Receptors originate from a man aged 18 to 29 who had mild COVID-19 (a few samples of this study predate the infection). Cell type and time point are not known.

This clonotype has only a few counts. The CDR3 loop is CSARDIGLLNTEAFF. The CDR3 nucleotides are TGCAGTGCTAGAGATATAGGGCTGTTGAACACTGAAGCTTTCTTT. The chain couples TRBV20-1 to TRBJ1-1; D gene unclear. The ends were cut back, 0 bases at V and 0 bases at J, with 11 bases in the middle. Germline V gene sequence: CDR1 DFQATT, CDR2 SNEGSKA (reference sequence). This CDR3 is built from 15 residues.

This chain joins TRBV6-6 and TRBJ2-5; a weak D match, TRBD1 (5 bases). From germline, CDR1 is MNHNY and CDR2 SVGAGI (reference sequence). V lost 8 bases to trimming and J lost 2 bases, with 15 bases between them. There are 14 residues in the CDR3. For the CDR3, the DNA is TGTGCCAGCCACCCTGGACACCAACAAGAGACCCAGTACTTC. Protein product: CASHPGHQQETQYF.

The gene calls are TRBV6-2 or TRBV6-3 and TRBJ2-1; D might be TRBD1 or TRBD2, each matching 5 bases. Germline-derived CDR1 and CDR2 are MNHEY and SVGEGT. CDR3 length: 16 residues. V dropped 6 bases and J dropped 0 bases, with 15 bases sitting between them. The DNA of the CDR3 is TGTGCCAGCAGCAGACAGACTATCTTCTCCTACAATGAGCAGTTCTTC. Translating it yields CASSRQTIFSYNEQFF.

A few counts support this clonotype. This chain joins TRBV7-9 and TRBJ2-1; D ambiguous. Between the trimmed V and J ends, which lost 1 base and 2 bases, there was a span of 9 bases. Germline V gene data show CDR1 as SEHNR and CDR2 as FQNEAQ (reference sequence). The length of the CDR3 is 15 residues. The CDR3 region is CASSLVASTYNEQFF. CDR3 DNA sequence: TGTGCCAGCAGCTTAGTTGCTTCCACCTACAATGAGCAGTTCTTC.

This chain joins TRBV7-6 and TRBJ1-6; no firm D call. V was pared by 5 bases and J by 7 bases, with 12 bases between. This CDR3 region has 14 residues. The germline V gene encodes CDR1 SGHVS and CDR2 FNYEAQ. CDR3 nucleotide sequence: TGTGCCAGCAGCCACCACGAGGCCAATTCACCCCTCCACTTT. Its protein is CASSHHEANSPLHF.

This clonotype was seen more than once but under ten times. This chain uses TRBV4-3 with TRBJ1-6; D unresolved. The CDR3 runs to 14 residues. Trimming cost V 0 bases and J 8 bases, with 8 bases left between them. Looked up from germline, CDR1 is LGHNA and CDR2 is YSLEER. This chain's CDR3 is CASSQDLLDSPLHF. The DNA of the CDR3 is TGCGCCAGCAGCCAAGATCTTCTGGATTCACCCCTCCACTTT.

This clonotype was recorded at least ten times. The rearrangement joins TRBV12-3 or TRBV12-4 to TRBJ2-2, with D possibly TRBD1 on 5 matching bases. CDR3 length: 16 amino acids. Trimming left V 7 bases short and J 1 base short, with 16 bases between. As DNA, the CDR3 is TGTGCCAGCATCAAATGGGGCCCCGGGAACACCGGGGAGCTGTTTTTT. Translation: CASIKWGPGNTGELFF.

The chain combines TRBV4-1 with TRBJ1-4; 7 bases align to TRBD1. The germline gives CDR1 MGHRA, CDR2 YSYEKL. This CDR3 has 15 amino acids. V lost 1 base and J lost 7; bases outside the gene matches: 6. The CDR3 region has the DNA TGCGCCAGCAGCCAAGCCCAGGGGGAGGCTGAAAAACTGTTTTTT. It is translated as CASSQAQGEAEKLFF.

This clonotype was seen a handful of times. The V call is TRBV4-1, the J call TRBJ1-1; the D gene is possibly TRBD1 (6 bases). This CDR3 comprises 14 residues. Trimming removed 5 bases at V and 5 bases at J, with 15 bases between. Germline V gene sequence: CDR1 MGHRA, CDR2 YSYEKL. CDR3 nucleotide sequence: TGCGCCAGCAGCGGATGGGGGCGTGGGACTGAAGCTTTCTTT. Amino acids: CASSGWGRGTEAFF.

This clonotype was recorded a few times. This rearrangement joins TRBV6-5 to TRBJ2-3; 7 bases fit TRBD2. Germline CDR1 MNHEY, CDR2 SVGAGI. The junction had 7 bases not matched to a gene; V was cut back by 4 bases and J by 0 bases. The CDR3 is 16 residues long. The CDR3 DNA follows: TGTGCCAGCAGTTTCACACTAGCGCGCAGCACAGATACGCAGTATTTT. It encodes CASSFTLARSTDTQYF.

The chain joins TRBV21-1 to TRBJ2-7; the table gives TRBD1 as D, unverified against the DNA. TRBV21-1 has pseudogene status. The CDR3 runs 16 residues. In DNA, the CDR3 is TGTGCCAGCAGCAAAAGATTTCGACAGTCGAATTACGAGCAGTACGTC. Amino acid sequence: CASSKRFRQSNYEQYV.

V usage is TRBV7-3 and J usage is TRBJ2-1; D not certain. The CDR3 sequence is 12 residues long. Trimming took off 1 base at V and 10 bases at J, with 8 bases between the two ends. Germline assignment: CDR1 SGHTA and CDR2 FQGTGA. CDR3 region: CASSLIGPEQFF. CDR3 DNA sequence: TGTGCCAGCAGCTTAATTGGTCCGGAGCAGTTCTTC.

The DNA for the CDR3 is TGTGCCAGCAGCCTCGGGCCTACAGTCTTTAGCAATCAGCCCCAGCATTTT. Translated, it gives CASSLGPTVFSNQPQHF. This chain links TRBV7-2 with TRBJ1-5; D is undetermined. Germline CDR1 is SGHTA and CDR2 is FQGNSA. The CDR3 consists of 17 residues. The V end was cut by 5 bases, the J end by 0 bases, with 17 bases between.

The chain employs TRBV7-2 and TRBJ2-1; a possible D gene is TRBD2 (5 bases). V dropped 1 base and J dropped 8 bases, with 12 bases sitting between them. The germline CDR1 and CDR2 sequences are SGHTA and FQGNSA. This CDR3 is 14 amino acids long. The CDR3 region has the DNA TGTGCCAGCAGCTTAGGGCTAGCATTGGATGAGCAGTTCTTC. It encodes CASSLGLALDEQFF.

V gene TRBV5-1 combines with J gene TRBJ2-1; D possibly uses TRBD1 or TRBD2 (5 bases each). Germline CDR1 and CDR2: SGHRS and YFSETQ. The V end lost 2 bases, the J end lost 8 bases, and 17 bases lay between the germline ends. The CDR3 has 15 amino acids. CDR3 DNA sequence: TGCGCCAGCAGCTTTAAACAAGAGGGACCTGATGAGCAGTTCTTC. This codes for CASSFKQEGPDEQFF.